Sequencing of this TCR beta chain was carried out in a study of blood T cell repertoires in COVID-19. Study background: Sites in the United States, Italy and Spain provided acute and convalescent COVID-19 samples. T cells, B-cell-depleted T cells, or PBMCs supplied cDNA or gDNA.

This clone was seen just once. Authors' methods: Amplification from reference gene primers served as the basis for estimated nucleated cell counts. The method was immunoSEQ multiplex PCR; TCRdb's version includes in-frame clones alone and lacks a portion of them. V and J calls and clone size follow that table, whereas D and trimming were derived from the DNA. The sample shows around 440,000 clones, approximately 90% of them seen only once. After removal of 0 bases from V and 8 bases from J, the junction contained 6 bases not matched to a gene. There are 15 residues in the CDR3. Looked up from germline, CDR1 is SGHRS and CDR2 is YFSETQ.

The rearrangement joins TRBV5-1 to TRBJ2-1; 9 bases match TRBD1. This TCR derives from a woman between 45 and 65 years old with COVID-19, enrolled during active disease. The sample taken for sequencing was peripheral blood. The CDR3 protein is CASSLGDRASDEQFF. The CDR3 nucleotides are TGCGCCAGCAGCTTGGGGGACAGGGCGTCCGATGAGCAGTTCTTC.